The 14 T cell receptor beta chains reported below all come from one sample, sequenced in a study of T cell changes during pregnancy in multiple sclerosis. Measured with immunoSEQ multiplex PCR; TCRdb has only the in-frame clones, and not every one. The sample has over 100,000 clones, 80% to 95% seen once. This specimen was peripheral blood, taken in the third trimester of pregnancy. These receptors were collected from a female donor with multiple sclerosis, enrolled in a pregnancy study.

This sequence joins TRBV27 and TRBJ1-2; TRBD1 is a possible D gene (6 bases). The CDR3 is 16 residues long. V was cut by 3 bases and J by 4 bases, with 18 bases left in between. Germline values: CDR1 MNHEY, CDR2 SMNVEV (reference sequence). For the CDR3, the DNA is TGTGCCAGCAGTTTGACAGGCGTAAGGGATGTCTATGGCTACACCTTC. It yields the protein CASSLTGVRDVYGYTF.

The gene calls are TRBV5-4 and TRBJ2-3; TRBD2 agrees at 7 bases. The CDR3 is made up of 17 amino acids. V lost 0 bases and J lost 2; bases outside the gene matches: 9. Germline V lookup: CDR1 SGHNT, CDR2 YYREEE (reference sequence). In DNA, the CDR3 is TGTGCCAGCAGCTTGGGGGCTAGCGGAACTTACACAGATACGCAGTATTTT. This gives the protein CASSLGASGTYTDTQYF.

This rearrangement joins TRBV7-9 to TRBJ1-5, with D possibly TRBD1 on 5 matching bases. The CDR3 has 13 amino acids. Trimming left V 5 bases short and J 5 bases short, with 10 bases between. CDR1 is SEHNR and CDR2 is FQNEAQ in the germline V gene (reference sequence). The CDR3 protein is CASSLGGDQPQHF. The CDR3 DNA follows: TGTGCCAGCAGCCTCGGGGGGGATCAGCCCCAGCATTTT.

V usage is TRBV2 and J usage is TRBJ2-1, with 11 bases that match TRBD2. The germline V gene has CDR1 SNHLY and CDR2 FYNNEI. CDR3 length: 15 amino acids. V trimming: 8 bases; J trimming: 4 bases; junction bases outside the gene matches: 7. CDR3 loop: CASELLAGAYNEQFF. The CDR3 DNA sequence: TGTGCCAGCGAGCTACTAGCGGGGGCTTACAATGAGCAGTTCTTC.

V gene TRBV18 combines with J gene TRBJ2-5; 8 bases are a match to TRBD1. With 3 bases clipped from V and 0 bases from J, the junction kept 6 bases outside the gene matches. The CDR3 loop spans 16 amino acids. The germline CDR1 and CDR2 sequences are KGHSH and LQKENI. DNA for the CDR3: TGTGCCAGCTCACCCCTCGGACAGGGATACCAAGAGACCCAGTACTTC. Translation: CASSPLGQGYQETQYF.

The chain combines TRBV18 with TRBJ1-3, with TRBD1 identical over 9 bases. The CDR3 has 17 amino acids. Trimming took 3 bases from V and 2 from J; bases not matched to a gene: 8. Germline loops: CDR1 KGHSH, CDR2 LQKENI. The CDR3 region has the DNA TGTGCCAGCTCACCCCTGGGACAGGGATCGGCTGGAAACACCATATATTTT. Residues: CASSPLGQGSAGNTIYF.

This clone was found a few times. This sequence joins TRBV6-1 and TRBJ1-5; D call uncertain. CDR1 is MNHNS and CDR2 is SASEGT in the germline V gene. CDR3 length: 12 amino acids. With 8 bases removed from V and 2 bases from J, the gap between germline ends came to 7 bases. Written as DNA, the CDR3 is TGTGCCAGCCTAGAGGGCAATCAGCCCCAGCATTTT. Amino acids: CASLEGNQPQHF.

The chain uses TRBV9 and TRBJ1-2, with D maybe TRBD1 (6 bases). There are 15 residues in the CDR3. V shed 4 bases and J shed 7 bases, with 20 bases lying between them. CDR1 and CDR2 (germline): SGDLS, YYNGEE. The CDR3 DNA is TGTGCCAGCAGCTTCGGTGAAGGGGGAGCCGGTGGCTACACCTTC. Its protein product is CASSFGEGGAGGYTF.

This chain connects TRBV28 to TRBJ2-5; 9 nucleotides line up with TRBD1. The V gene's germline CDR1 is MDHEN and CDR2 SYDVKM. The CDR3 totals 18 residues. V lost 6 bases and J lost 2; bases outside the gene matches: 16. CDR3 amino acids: CASRGLYPRTGDQETQYF. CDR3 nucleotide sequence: TGTGCCAGCAGAGGACTCTACCCCAGGACAGGGGATCAAGAGACCCAGTACTTC. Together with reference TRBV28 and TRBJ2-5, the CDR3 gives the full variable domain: DVKVTQSSRYLVKRTGEKVFLECVQDMDHENMFWYRQDPGLGLRLIYFSYDVKMKEKGDIPEGYSVSREKKERFSLILESASTNQTSMYLCASRGLYPRTGDQETQYFGPGTRLLVL.

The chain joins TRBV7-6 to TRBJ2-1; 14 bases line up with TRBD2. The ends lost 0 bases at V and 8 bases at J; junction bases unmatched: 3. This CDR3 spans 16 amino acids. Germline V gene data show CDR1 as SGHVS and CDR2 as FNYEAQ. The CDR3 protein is CASSLATSGGADEQFF. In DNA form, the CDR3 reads TGTGCCAGCAGCTTAGCGACTAGCGGGGGGGCCGATGAGCAGTTCTTC.

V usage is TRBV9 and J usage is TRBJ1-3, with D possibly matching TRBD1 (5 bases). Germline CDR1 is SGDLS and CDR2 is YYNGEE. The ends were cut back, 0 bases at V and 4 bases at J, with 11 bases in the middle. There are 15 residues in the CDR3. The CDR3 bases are TGTGCCAGCAGCGTAGAAGGGGCAGGCGGAAACACCATATATTTT. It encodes CASSVEGAGGNTIYF.

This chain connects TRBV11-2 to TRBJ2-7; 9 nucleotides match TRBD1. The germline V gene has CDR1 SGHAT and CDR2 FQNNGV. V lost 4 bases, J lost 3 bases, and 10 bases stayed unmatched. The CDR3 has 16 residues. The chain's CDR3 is CASSSYSDRGIYEQYF. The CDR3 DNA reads TGTGCCAGCAGCTCCTACTCGGACAGGGGAATCTACGAGCAGTACTTC.

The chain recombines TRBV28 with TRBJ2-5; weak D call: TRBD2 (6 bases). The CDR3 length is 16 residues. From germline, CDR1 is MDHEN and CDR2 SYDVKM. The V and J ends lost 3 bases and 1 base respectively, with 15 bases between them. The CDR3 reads CASSFSGRYLQETQYF. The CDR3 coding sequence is TGTGCCAGCAGTTTTTCAGGGAGGTACCTCCAAGAGACCCAGTACTTC.

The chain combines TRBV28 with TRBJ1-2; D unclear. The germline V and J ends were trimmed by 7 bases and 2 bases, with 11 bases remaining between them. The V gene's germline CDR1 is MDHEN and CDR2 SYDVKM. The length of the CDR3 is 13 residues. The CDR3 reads CASTPLLNYGYTF. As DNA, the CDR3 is TGTGCCAGCACCCCATTACTGAACTATGGCTACACCTTC.